Listed below are T cell receptor beta chains from one sample, sequenced in a study of blood T cell repertoires in COVID-19. This table comes from immunoSEQ multiplex PCR, and its TCRdb copy is limited to in-frame clones, with some not included. The sample records about 350,000 clones, more than 75% being singletons. The sequenced material came from peripheral blood. These receptors were obtained from a woman between 18 and 30 years old who had recovered from COVID-19. Each CDR3 is given with its conserved first and last residue. The order of the fields is clone size, CDR3 length, V gene, J gene, D gene, CDR3 protein, CDR3 DNA. The D gene is left open where the match is weak. Size values are once, few and many counts, or a class for expanded clones, and some rows have none.

clone size: .; CDR3 length: 16; V gene: TRBV7-9; J gene: TRBJ1-1; D gene: .; CDR3 protein: CASSPVAKGLWTEAFF; CDR3 DNA: TGTGCCAGCAGCCCCGTAGCTAAGGGGCTGTGGACTGAAGCTTTCTTT
clone size: .; CDR3 length: 13; V gene: TRBV25-1; J gene: TRBJ1-2; D gene: .; CDR3 protein: CASRRDKGYGYTF; CDR3 DNA: TGTGCCAGCAGAAGGGACAAGGGCTATGGCTACACCTTC
clone size: once; CDR3 length: 15; V gene: TRBV5-4; J gene: TRBJ1-1; D gene: .; CDR3 protein: CASSQGSAGGTEAFF; CDR3 DNA: TGTGCCAGCAGTCAGGGGTCGGCGGGTGGCACTGAAGCTTTCTTT
clone size: few; CDR3 length: 13; V gene: TRBV12-3/TRBV12-4; J gene: TRBJ1-5; D gene: .; CDR3 protein: CASLQVYNQPQHF; CDR3 DNA: TGTGCCAGCCTTCAGGTATACAATCAGCCCCAGCATTTT
clone size: .; CDR3 length: 16; V gene: TRBV9; J gene: TRBJ2-1; D gene: TRBD2; CDR3 protein: CASSGLLAGGRHEQFF; CDR3 DNA: TGTGCCAGCAGCGGATTACTAGCGGGAGGCCGGCATGAGCAGTTCTTC
clone size: .; CDR3 length: 12; V gene: TRBV30; J gene: TRBJ2-1; D gene: .; CDR3 protein: CAWNLLGGEQFF; CDR3 DNA: TGTGCCTGGAATCTTCTCGGCGGGGAGCAGTTCTTC
clone size: .; CDR3 length: 15; V gene: TRBV24-1; J gene: TRBJ1-4; D gene: .; CDR3 protein: CATAWTVRTNEKLFF; CDR3 DNA: TGTGCCACCGCCTGGACTGTTCGAACTAATGAAAAACTGTTTTTT
clone size: .; CDR3 length: 15; V gene: TRBV24-1; J gene: TRBJ2-3; D gene: .; CDR3 protein: CATSDFTVETDTQYF; CDR3 DNA: TGTGCCACCAGTGATTTTACGGTAGAAACAGATACGCAGTATTTT
clone size: .; CDR3 length: 16; V gene: TRBV11-2; J gene: TRBJ2-1; D gene: TRBD2; CDR3 protein: CASSLASGRTYNEQFF; CDR3 DNA: TGTGCCAGCAGCTTGGCTAGCGGGAGAACTTACAATGAGCAGTTCTTC
clone size: .; CDR3 length: 16; V gene: TRBV19; J gene: TRBJ2-1; D gene: TRBD2; CDR3 protein: CASSIMTSWAANEQFF; CDR3 DNA: TGTGCCAGTAGTATTATGACTAGCTGGGCCGCCAATGAGCAGTTCTTC
clone size: .; CDR3 length: 16; V gene: TRBV7-8; J gene: TRBJ1-3; D gene: TRBD1; CDR3 protein: CASSLGPGQGLNTIYF; CDR3 DNA: TGTGCCAGCAGCTTAGGCCCGGGACAGGGGCTAAACACCATATATTTT
clone size: .; CDR3 length: 15; V gene: TRBV5-5; J gene: TRBJ1-5; D gene: .; CDR3 protein: CASSAETVINQPQHF; CDR3 DNA: TGTGCCAGCAGCGCTGAAACAGTGATCAATCAGCCCCAGCATTTT
clone size: .; CDR3 length: 15; V gene: TRBV18; J gene: TRBJ2-1; D gene: .; CDR3 protein: CASSPQTGSYNEQFF; CDR3 DNA: TGTGCCAGCTCACCGCAGACAGGCTCCTACAATGAGCAGTTCTTC
clone size: .; CDR3 length: 16; V gene: TRBV7-2; J gene: TRBJ2-1; D gene: TRBD2; CDR3 protein: CASSLSGLAGGHEQFF; CDR3 DNA: TGTGCCAGCAGCTTATCGGGACTAGCGGGAGGGCATGAGCAGTTCTTC
clone size: .; CDR3 length: 18; V gene: TRBV5-1; J gene: TRBJ2-1; D gene: TRBD2; CDR3 protein: CASSLGLAGAFSYNEQFF; CDR3 DNA: TGCGCCAGCAGCTTGGGACTAGCGGGAGCTTTCTCCTACAATGAGCAGTTCTTC
clone size: once; CDR3 length: 16; V gene: TRBV11-3; J gene: TRBJ1-1; D gene: .; CDR3 protein: CASSLGGAGVNTEAFF; CDR3 DNA: TGTGCCAGCAGCCTCGGGGGGGCCGGTGTGAACACTGAAGCTTTCTTT
clone size: .; CDR3 length: 16; V gene: TRBV4-1; J gene: TRBJ1-2; D gene: TRBD1; CDR3 protein: CASSLIGTGGMGGYTF; CDR3 DNA: TGCGCCAGCAGCCTGATCGGGACAGGGGGCATGGGCGGCTACACCTTC
clone size: .; CDR3 length: 12; V gene: TRBV27; J gene: TRBJ2-1; D gene: .; CDR3 protein: CASGPSHNEQFF; CDR3 DNA: TGTGCCAGCGGCCCCTCGCACAATGAGCAGTTCTTC
clone size: .; CDR3 length: 14; V gene: TRBV25-1; J gene: TRBJ2-5; D gene: .; CDR3 protein: CASSETGFRETQYF; CDR3 DNA: TGTGCCAGCAGTGAGACGGGATTTCGGGAGACCCAGTACTTC
clone size: .; CDR3 length: 11; V gene: TRBV20-1; J gene: TRBJ1-1; D gene: .; CDR3 protein: CSATLEPGAFF; CDR3 DNA: TGCAGTGCTACACTTGAGCCTGGAGCTTTCTTT
clone size: .; CDR3 length: 16; V gene: TRBV18; J gene: TRBJ1-6; D gene: .; CDR3 protein: CASSPGRGGRSGPLHF; CDR3 DNA: TGTGCCAGCTCACCGGGACGGGGGGGTCGATCGGGACCCCTCCACTTT
clone size: few; CDR3 length: 14; V gene: TRBV19; J gene: TRBJ2-2; D gene: .; CDR3 protein: CASTGEVSTGELFF; CDR3 DNA: TGTGCCAGTACGGGGGAGGTGAGCACCGGGGAGCTGTTTTTT
clone size: .; CDR3 length: 14; V gene: TRBV11-2; J gene: TRBJ2-5; D gene: .; CDR3 protein: CASSLTLAQETQYF; CDR3 DNA: TGTGCCAGCAGCTTGACCCTAGCGCAAGAGACCCAGTACTTC
clone size: .; CDR3 length: 15; V gene: TRBV14; J gene: TRBJ1-1; D gene: .; CDR3 protein: CASSPLQGRNTEAFF; CDR3 DNA: TGTGCCAGCAGCCCGCTACAGGGCCGGAACACTGAAGCTTTCTTT
clone size: .; CDR3 length: 17; V gene: TRBV5-1; J gene: TRBJ2-4; D gene: TRBD2; CDR3 protein: CASSLQGVAGGGDIQYF; CDR3 DNA: TGCGCCAGCAGCTTGCAGGGGGTAGCGGGAGGAGGTGACATTCAGTACTTC
clone size: .; CDR3 length: 13; V gene: TRBV10-3; J gene: TRBJ2-1; D gene: TRBD2; CDR3 protein: CAIGLAGGPEQFF; CDR3 DNA: TGTGCCATCGGACTAGCGGGAGGGCCTGAGCAGTTCTTC
clone size: .; CDR3 length: 22; V gene: TRBV5-3; J gene: TRBJ2-4; D gene: TRBD2; CDR3 protein: CARSDRPGTSGTLSLAKNIQYF; CDR3 DNA: TGTGCCAGAAGCGACAGACCGGGGACTAGCGGGACTCTCTCTTTAGCCAAAAACATTCAGTACTTC
clone size: .; CDR3 length: 13; V gene: TRBV9; J gene: TRBJ1-2; D gene: .; CDR3 protein: CASSVGQDYGYTF; CDR3 DNA: TGTGCCAGCAGCGTAGGTCAGGACTATGGCTACACCTTC
clone size: .; CDR3 length: 12; V gene: TRBV12-3/TRBV12-4; J gene: TRBJ2-1; D gene: TRBD2; CDR3 protein: CASSHREGEQFF; CDR3 DNA: TGTGCCAGCAGTCATCGGGAGGGAGAGCAGTTCTTC
clone size: .; CDR3 length: 12; V gene: TRBV7-9; J gene: TRBJ1-1; D gene: .; CDR3 protein: CASSLGGAEAFF; CDR3 DNA: TGTGCCAGCAGCTTAGGAGGTGCTGAAGCTTTCTTT
clone size: .; CDR3 length: 16; V gene: TRBV6-1; J gene: TRBJ1-4; D gene: TRBD1; CDR3 protein: CASSERPGQGGEKLFF; CDR3 DNA: TGTGCCAGCAGTGAGCGACCGGGACAGGGAGGTGAAAAACTGTTTTTT
clone size: .; CDR3 length: 18; V gene: TRBV7-9; J gene: TRBJ2-1; D gene: .; CDR3 protein: CASSLEALGHQARDEQFF; CDR3 DNA: TGTGCCAGCAGCTTAGAGGCGCTGGGACATCAGGCCAGGGATGAGCAGTTCTTC
clone size: once; CDR3 length: 14; V gene: TRBV11-2; J gene: TRBJ1-5; D gene: TRBD1; CDR3 protein: CASSLDRGNQPQHF; CDR3 DNA: TGTGCCAGCAGCCTTGACAGGGGAAATCAGCCCCAGCATTTT
clone size: .; CDR3 length: 17; V gene: TRBV7-9; J gene: TRBJ1-2; D gene: .; CDR3 protein: CASSFTLTGPKSGGYTF; CDR3 DNA: TGTGCCAGCAGCTTCACCCTGACAGGACCGAAATCGGGCGGCTACACCTTC
clone size: .; CDR3 length: 17; V gene: TRBV27; J gene: TRBJ1-6; D gene: .; CDR3 protein: CASSLSGLSGYNSPLHF; CDR3 DNA: TGTGCCAGCAGTTTATCTGGACTATCGGGCTATAATTCACCCCTCCACTTT
clone size: once; CDR3 length: 14; V gene: TRBV11-2; J gene: TRBJ2-5; D gene: .; CDR3 protein: CASSLGGVRETQYF; CDR3 DNA: TGTGCCAGCAGCTTAGGCGGGGTGCGGGAGACCCAGTACTTC
clone size: .; CDR3 length: 15; V gene: TRBV9; J gene: TRBJ2-3; D gene: .; CDR3 protein: CASSVDGRSGDTQYF; CDR3 DNA: TGTGCCAGCAGCGTAGACGGGAGATCCGGAGATACGCAGTATTTT
clone size: .; CDR3 length: 18; V gene: TRBV9; J gene: TRBJ2-5; D gene: .; CDR3 protein: CASSVEGISMKYQETQYF; CDR3 DNA: TGTGCCAGCAGCGTAGAGGGGATCTCGATGAAGTACCAAGAGACCCAGTACTTC
clone size: once; CDR3 length: 15; V gene: TRBV7-2; J gene: TRBJ2-5; D gene: .; CDR3 protein: CASSLRGLREETQYF; CDR3 DNA: TGTGCCAGCAGCTTGCGCGGTTTGAGGGAAGAGACCCAGTACTTC
clone size: .; CDR3 length: 22; V gene: TRBV30; J gene: TRBJ2-1; D gene: TRBD2; CDR3 protein: CAWSSAGIGLAGALSSYNEQFF; CDR3 DNA: TGTGCCTGGAGCTCCGCAGGGATCGGACTAGCGGGAGCTTTGAGCTCCTACAATGAGCAGTTCTTC
clone size: .; CDR3 length: 15; V gene: TRBV5-4; J gene: TRBJ2-3; D gene: .; CDR3 protein: CASSSGPGGTDTQYF; CDR3 DNA: TGTGCCAGCAGTTCCGGACCAGGGGGCACAGATACGCAGTATTTT
clone size: .; CDR3 length: 14; V gene: TRBV11-2; J gene: TRBJ1-3; D gene: .; CDR3 protein: CASSLFRSGNTIYF; CDR3 DNA: TGTGCCAGCAGCTTATTTCGCTCTGGAAACACCATATATTTT
clone size: .; CDR3 length: 14; V gene: TRBV15; J gene: TRBJ2-1; D gene: .; CDR3 protein: CATSRDSPYNEQFF; CDR3 DNA: TGTGCCACCTCTAGAGACAGTCCGTACAATGAGCAGTTCTTC
clone size: .; CDR3 length: 13; V gene: TRBV3-1/TRBV3-2; J gene: TRBJ1-4; D gene: .; CDR3 protein: CASSQVQNEKLFF; CDR3 DNA: TGTGCCAGCAGCCAGGTACAGAATGAAAAACTGTTTTTT
clone size: .; CDR3 length: 16; V gene: TRBV19; J gene: TRBJ1-3; D gene: .; CDR3 protein: CASSISAGEAGNTIYF; CDR3 DNA: TGTGCCAGTAGTATATCGGCAGGGGAAGCTGGAAACACCATATATTTT
clone size: .; CDR3 length: 13; V gene: TRBV9; J gene: TRBJ1-2; D gene: TRBD1; CDR3 protein: CASSATGGYGYTF; CDR3 DNA: TGTGCCAGCAGCGCGACAGGGGGGTATGGCTACACCTTC